This TCR beta chain was observed in a study of shared clonotypes between healthy human individuals. Naivety among CD8 cells was defined by CD45RO negativity and positive CCR7 selection, thereby excluding terminally differentiated effector memory CD45RA+ cells. The table came from immunoSEQ multiplex PCR; TCRdb's copy has only in-frame clones and leaves some out. The sample includes millions of clones, approximately 94% of them seen just once. This CDR3 spans 13 amino acids. Trimming removed 8 bases from V and 2 bases from J, with 12 bases in between. Germline values: CDR1 SGHNT, CDR2 YENEEA. The sequence came from a man between 18 and 29 years old in good health. Some clones in this sample may be carry-over from other donors' samples. The V and J genes are TRBV11-3 and TRBJ1-1; D gene unclear. The source material was naive CD8+ T cells from PBMCs. The CDR3 loop is CASGLCTNTEAFF. The CDR3 DNA sequence: TGTGCCAGCGGACTATGTACTAACACTGAAGCTTTCTTT.